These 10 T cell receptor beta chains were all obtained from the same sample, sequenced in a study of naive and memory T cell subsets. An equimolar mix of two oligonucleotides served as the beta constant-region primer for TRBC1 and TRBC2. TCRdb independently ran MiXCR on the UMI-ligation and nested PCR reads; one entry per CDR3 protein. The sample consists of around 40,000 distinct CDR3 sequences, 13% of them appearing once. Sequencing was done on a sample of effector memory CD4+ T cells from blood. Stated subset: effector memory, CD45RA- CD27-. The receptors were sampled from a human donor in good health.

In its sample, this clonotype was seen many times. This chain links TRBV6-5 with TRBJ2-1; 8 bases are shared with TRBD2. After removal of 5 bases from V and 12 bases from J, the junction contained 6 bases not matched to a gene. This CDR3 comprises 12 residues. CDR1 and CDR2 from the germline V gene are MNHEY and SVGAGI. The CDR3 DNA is TGTGCCAGCAGTGCATCTAGCGGGCTGCAGTTCTTC. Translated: CASSASSGLQFF.

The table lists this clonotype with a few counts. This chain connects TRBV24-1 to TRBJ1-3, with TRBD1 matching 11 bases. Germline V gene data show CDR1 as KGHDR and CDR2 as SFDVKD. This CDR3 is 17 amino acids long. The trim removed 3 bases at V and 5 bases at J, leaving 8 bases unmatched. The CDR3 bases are TGTGCCACCAGTGATCCCGGGACAGGGGGAGGAAGAAACACCATATATTTT. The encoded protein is CATSDPGTGGGRNTIYF.

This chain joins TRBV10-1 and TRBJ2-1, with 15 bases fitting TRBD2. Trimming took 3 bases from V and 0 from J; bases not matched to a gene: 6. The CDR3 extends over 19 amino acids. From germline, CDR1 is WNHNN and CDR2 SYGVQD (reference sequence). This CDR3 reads CASSDPGTSGRLSYNEQFF. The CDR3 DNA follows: TGCGCCAGCAGTGACCCCGGGACTAGCGGGAGGCTCTCCTACAATGAGCAGTTCTTC.

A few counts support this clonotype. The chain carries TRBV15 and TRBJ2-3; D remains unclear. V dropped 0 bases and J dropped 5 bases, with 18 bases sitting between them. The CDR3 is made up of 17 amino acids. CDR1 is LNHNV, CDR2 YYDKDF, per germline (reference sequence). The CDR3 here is CATSRDLGIGSGDTQYF. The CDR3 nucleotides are TGTGCCACCAGCAGAGATCTTGGGATAGGGTCGGGAGATACGCAGTATTTT.

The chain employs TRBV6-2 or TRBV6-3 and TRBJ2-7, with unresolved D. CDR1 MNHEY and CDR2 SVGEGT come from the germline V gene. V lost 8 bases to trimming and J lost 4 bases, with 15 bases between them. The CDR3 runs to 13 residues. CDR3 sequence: CASVGRANYEQYF. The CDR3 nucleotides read TGTGCCAGCGTCGGCCGGGCCAATTACGAGCAGTACTTC.

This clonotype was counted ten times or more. The CDR3 reads CASSLAAGTSGTQETQYF. CDR3 nucleotide sequence: TGTGCCAGCAGCTTAGCGGCCGGGACTAGCGGCACCCAAGAGACCCAGTACTTC. The gene calls are TRBV7-9 and TRBJ2-5; 11 positions agree with TRBD2. The ends lost 0 bases at V and 1 base at J; junction bases unmatched: 7. From germline, CDR1 is SEHNR and CDR2 FQNEAQ (reference sequence). The CDR3 has 18 amino acids.

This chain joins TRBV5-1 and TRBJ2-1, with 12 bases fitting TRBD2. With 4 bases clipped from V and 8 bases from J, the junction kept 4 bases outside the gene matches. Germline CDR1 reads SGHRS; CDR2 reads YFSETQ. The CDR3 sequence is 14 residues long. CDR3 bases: TGCGCCAGCAGCCGGACTAGCGGGGAAGATGAGCAGTTCTTC. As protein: CASSRTSGEDEQFF.

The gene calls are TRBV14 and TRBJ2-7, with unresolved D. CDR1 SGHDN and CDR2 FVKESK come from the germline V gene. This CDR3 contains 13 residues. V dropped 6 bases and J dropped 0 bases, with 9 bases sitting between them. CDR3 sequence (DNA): TGTGCCAGCAGTACATGGCTCTCCTACGAGCAGTACTTC. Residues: CASSTWLSYEQYF.

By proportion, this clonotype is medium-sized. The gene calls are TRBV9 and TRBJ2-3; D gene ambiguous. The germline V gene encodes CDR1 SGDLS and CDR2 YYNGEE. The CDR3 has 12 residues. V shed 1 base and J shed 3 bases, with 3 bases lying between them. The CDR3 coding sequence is TGTGCCAGCAGCGTAATGACAGATACGCAGTATTTT. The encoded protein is CASSVMTDTQYF.

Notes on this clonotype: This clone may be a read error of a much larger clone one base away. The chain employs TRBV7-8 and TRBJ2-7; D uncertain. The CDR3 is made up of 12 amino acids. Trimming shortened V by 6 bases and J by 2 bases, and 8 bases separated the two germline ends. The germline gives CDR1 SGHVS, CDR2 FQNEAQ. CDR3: CASRGNTYEQYF. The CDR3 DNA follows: TGTGCCAGCAGGGGGAATACCTACGAGCAGTACTTC. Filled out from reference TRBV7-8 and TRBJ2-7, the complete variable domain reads GAGVSQSPRYKVAKRGQDVALRCDPISGHVSLFWYQQALGQGPEFLTYFQNEAQLDKSGLPSDRFFAERPEGSVSTLKIQRTQQEDSAVYLCASRGNTYEQYFGPGTRLTVT.